This TCR beta chain was retrieved from a study of blood T cell repertoires in COVID-19. Study as a whole: From the United States, Italy and Spain came samples of acute and convalescent COVID-19.

Trimming shortened V by 10 bases and J by 2 bases, and 18 bases separated the two germline ends. CDR3 length: 15 residues. Germline V gene data show CDR1 as ENHRY and CDR2 as SYGVKD. Generated by immunoSEQ multiplex PCR, the TCRdb table keeps only in-frame clones and is missing some. The sample yields about 380,000 clones, approximately 77% seen once. V and J are TRBV10-3 and TRBJ1-5, with a possible D match to TRBD1 (6 bases). The TCR was taken from a human donor with acute or convalescent COVID-19. The donor label of this sample is uncertain. Sequenced sample: peripheral blood. CDR3 DNA sequence: TGTGCCACACGGGACAACGACTTTGGCAATCAGCCCCAGCATTTT. Translated: CATRDNDFGNQPQHF.